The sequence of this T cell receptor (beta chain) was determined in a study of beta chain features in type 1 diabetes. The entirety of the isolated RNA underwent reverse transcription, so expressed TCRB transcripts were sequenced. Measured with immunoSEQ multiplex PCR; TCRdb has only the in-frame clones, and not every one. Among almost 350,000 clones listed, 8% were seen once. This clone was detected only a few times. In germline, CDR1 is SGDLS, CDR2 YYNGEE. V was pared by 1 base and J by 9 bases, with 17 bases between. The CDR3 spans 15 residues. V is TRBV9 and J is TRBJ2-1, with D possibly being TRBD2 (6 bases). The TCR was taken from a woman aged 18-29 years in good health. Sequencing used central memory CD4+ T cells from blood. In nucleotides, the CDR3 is TGTGCCAGCAGCGTATCAGTTTCGGGAGATGGTGAGCAGTTCTTC. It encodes CASSVSVSGDGEQFF.